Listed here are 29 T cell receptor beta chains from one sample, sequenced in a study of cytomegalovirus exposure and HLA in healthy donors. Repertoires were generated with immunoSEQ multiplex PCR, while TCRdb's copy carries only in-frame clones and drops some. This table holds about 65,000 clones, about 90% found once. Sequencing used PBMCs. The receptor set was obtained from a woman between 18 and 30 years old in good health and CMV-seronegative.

CDR3 region: CAWRRPVNYGYTF. The CDR3 DNA reads TGTGCCTGGAGACGTCCGGTTAACTATGGCTACACCTTC. This chain links TRBV30 with TRBJ1-2; no firm D call. This CDR3 is built from 13 residues. Trimming took 3 bases from V and 1 from J, leaving 9 bases between them. Germline values: CDR1 GTSNPN, CDR2 SVGIG (reference sequence).

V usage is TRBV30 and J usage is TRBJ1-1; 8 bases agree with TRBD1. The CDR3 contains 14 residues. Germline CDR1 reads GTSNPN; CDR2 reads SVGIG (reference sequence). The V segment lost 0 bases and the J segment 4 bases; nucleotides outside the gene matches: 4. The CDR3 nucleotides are TGTGCCTGGAGTGTAGGCCAGGGGGCCACTGAAGCTTTCTTT. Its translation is CAWSVGQGATEAFF.

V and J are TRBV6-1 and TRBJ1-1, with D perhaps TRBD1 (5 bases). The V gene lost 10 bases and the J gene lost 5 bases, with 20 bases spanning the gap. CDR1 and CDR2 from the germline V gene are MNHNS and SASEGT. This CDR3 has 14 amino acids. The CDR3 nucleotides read TGTGCCACCCCCGAACAGCCGGGGGGGACTGAAGCTTTCTTT. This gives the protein CATPEQPGGTEAFF.

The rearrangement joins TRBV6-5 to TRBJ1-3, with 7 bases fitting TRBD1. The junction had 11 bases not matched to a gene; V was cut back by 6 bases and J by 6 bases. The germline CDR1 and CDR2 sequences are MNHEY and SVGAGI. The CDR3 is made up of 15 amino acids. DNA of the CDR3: TGTGCCAGCAGCCCTGGAGGGACAGATAAAAACACCATATATTTT. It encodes CASSPGGTDKNTIYF.

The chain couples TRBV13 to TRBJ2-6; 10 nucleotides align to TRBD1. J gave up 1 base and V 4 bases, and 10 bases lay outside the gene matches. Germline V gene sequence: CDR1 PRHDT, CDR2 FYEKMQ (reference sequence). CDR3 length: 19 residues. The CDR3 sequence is CASSSTNPGQGSGANVLTF. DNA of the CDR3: TGTGCCAGCAGCTCGACAAATCCGGGACAGGGGTCTGGGGCCAACGTCCTGACTTTC.

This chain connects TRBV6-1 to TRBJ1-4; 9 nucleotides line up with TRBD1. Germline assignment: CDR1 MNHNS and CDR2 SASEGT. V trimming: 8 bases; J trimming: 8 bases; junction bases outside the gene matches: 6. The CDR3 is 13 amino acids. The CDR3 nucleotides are TGTGCCAGCGGCGGACAGGGGCGAGAAAAACTGTTTTTT. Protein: CASGGQGREKLFF.

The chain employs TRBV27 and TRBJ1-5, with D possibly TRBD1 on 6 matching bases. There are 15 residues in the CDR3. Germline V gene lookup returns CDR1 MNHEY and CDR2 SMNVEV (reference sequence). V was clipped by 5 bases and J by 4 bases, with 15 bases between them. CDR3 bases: TGTGCCAGCAGTCCTGCAGGGGATAGGAATCAGCCCCAGCATTTT. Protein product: CASSPAGDRNQPQHF.

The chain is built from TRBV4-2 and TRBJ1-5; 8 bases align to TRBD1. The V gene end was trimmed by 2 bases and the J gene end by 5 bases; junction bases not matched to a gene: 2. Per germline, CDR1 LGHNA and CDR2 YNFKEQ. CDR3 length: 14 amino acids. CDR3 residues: CASSQHRGYQPQHF. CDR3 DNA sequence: TGTGCCAGCAGCCAACACAGGGGGTATCAGCCCCAGCATTTT.

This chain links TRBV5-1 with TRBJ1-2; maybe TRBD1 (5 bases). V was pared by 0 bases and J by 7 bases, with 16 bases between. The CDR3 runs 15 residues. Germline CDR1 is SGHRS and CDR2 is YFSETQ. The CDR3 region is CASSLAGREVFGYTF. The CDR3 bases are TGCGCCAGCAGCTTGGCGGGCAGGGAGGTGTTTGGCTACACCTTC.

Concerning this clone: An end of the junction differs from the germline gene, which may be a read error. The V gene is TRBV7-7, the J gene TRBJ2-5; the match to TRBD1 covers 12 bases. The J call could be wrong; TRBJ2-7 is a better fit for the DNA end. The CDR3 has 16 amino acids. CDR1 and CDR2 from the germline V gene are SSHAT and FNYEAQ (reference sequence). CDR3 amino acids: CASSSVGTGGAYEQYF. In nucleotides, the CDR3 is TGTGCTAGCAGCTCCGTCGGGACAGGGGGCGCCTACGAGCAGTACTTC.

The CDR3 is CASTPGLGHYGYTF. The CDR3 DNA sequence: TGTGCCAGTACTCCTGGGTTGGGGCACTATGGCTACACCTTC. V gene TRBV2 combines with J gene TRBJ1-2; D possibly corresponds to TRBD1 (5 bases). This CDR3 contains 14 residues. The V and J ends lost 9 bases and 3 bases respectively, with 17 bases between them. Per germline, CDR1 SNHLY and CDR2 FYNNEI.

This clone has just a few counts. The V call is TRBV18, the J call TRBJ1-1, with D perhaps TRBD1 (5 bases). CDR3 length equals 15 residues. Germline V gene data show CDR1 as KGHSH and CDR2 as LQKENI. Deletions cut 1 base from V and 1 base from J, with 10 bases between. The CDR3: CASSPLSGGNTEAFF. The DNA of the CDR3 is TGTGCCAGCTCACCACTCTCCGGGGGGAACACTGAAGCTTTCTTT.

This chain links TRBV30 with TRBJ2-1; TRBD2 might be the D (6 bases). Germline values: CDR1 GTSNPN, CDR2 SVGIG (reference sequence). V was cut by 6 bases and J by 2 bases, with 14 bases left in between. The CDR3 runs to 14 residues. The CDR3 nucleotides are TGTGCCTGCCACGGGTCGGGGGCCTACAATGAGCAGTTCTTC. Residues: CACHGSGAYNEQFF.

In nucleotides, the CDR3 is TGTGCCAGCAGCGCACAGGGGAACACTGAAGCTTTCTTT. Its protein product is CASSAQGNTEAFF. This chain connects TRBV6-1 to TRBJ1-1, with D perhaps TRBD1 (6 bases). Trimming shortened V by 6 bases and J by 1 base, and 9 bases separated the two germline ends. The CDR3 contains 13 residues. Germline V CDR1 and CDR2: MNHNS, SASEGT.

The CDR3 region has the DNA TGTGCCAGCTCCGGGACTAGCGCGATCTACGAGCAGTACTTC. Its translation: CASSGTSAIYEQYF. This chain uses TRBV18 with TRBJ2-7; 10 bases align to TRBD2. Germline loops: CDR1 KGHSH, CDR2 LQKENI. The CDR3 is 14 amino acids. J lost 3 bases, V lost 6 bases, and 5 bases had no gene match.

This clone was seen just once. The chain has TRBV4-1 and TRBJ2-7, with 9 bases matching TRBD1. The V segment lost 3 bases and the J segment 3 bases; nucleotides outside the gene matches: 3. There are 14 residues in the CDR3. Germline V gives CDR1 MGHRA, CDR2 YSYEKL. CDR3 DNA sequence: TGCGCCAGCAGCCACCCGGGACAGGGCTACGAGCAGTACTTC. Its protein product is CASSHPGQGYEQYF.

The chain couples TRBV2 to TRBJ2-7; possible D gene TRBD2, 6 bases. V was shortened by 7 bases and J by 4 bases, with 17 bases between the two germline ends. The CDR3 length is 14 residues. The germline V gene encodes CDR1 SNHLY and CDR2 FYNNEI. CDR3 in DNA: TGTGCCAGCACTCGTAAGTGGGGGGTGTACGAGCAGTACTTC. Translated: CASTRKWGVYEQYF.

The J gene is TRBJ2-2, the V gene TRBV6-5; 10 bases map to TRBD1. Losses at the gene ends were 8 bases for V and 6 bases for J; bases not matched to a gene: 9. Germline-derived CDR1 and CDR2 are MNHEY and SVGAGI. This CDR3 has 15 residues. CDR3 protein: CASRPTGGASGELFF. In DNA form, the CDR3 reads TGTGCCAGCCGCCCGACAGGGGGCGCATCCGGGGAGCTGTTTTTT.

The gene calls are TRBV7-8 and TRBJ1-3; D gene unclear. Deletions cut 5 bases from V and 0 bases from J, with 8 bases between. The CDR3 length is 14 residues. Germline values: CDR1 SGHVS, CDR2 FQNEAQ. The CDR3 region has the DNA TGTGCCAGCAGCCCGCGAGGCTCTGGAAACACCATATATTTT. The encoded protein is CASSPRGSGNTIYF.

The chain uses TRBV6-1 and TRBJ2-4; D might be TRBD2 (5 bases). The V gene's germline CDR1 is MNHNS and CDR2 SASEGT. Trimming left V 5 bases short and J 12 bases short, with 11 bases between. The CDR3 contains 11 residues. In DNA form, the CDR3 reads TGTGCCAGCAGTCGGAGCGGTACTCAGTACTTC. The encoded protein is CASSRSGTQYF.

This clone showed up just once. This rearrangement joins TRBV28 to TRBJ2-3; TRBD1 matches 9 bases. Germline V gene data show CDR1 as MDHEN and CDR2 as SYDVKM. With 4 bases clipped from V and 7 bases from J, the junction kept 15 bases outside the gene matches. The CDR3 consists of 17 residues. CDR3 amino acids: CASSSLYRDRAMHTQYF. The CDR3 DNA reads TGTGCCAGCAGTTCCCTCTACCGGGACAGGGCGATGCATACGCAGTATTTT. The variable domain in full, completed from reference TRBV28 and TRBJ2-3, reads DVKVTQSSRYLVKRTGEKVFLECVQDMDHENMFWYRQDPGLGLRLIYFSYDVKMKEKGDIPEGYSVSREKKERFSLILESASTNQTSMYLCASSSLYRDRAMHTQYFGPGTRLTVL.

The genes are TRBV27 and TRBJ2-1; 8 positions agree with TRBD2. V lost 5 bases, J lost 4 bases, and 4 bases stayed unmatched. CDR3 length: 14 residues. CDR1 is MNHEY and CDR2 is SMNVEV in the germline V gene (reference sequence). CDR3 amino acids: CASSLAGPYNEQFF. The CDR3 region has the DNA TGTGCCAGCAGTCTAGCGGGTCCGTACAATGAGCAGTTCTTC.

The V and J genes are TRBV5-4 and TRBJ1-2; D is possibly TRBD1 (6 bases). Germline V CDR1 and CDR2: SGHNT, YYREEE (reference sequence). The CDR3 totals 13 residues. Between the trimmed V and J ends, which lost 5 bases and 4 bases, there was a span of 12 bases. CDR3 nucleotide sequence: TGTGCCAGCAGGGCCGGACAGTTCTATGGCTACACCTTC. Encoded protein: CASRAGQFYGYTF. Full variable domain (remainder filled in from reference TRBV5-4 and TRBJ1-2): ETGVTQSPTHLIKTRGQQVTLRCSSQSGHNTVSWYQQALGQGPQFIFQYYREEENGRGNFPPRFSGLQFPNYSSELNVNALELDDSALYLCASRAGQFYGYTFGSGTRLTVV.

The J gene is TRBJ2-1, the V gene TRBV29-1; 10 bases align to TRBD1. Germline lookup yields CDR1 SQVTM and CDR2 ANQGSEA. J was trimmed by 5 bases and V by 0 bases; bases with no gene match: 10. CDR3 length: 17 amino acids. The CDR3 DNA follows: TGCAGCGTTGAAGACCCAAGAGTGGGGACAGGGGACAATGAGCAGTTCTTC. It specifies CSVEDPRVGTGDNEQFF.

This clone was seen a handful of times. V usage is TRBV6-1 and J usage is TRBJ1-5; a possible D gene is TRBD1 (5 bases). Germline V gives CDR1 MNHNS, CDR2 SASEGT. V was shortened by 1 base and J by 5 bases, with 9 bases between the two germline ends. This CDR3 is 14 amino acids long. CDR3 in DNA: TGTGCCAGCAGTGAAGGAGGGGACTATCAGCCCCAGCATTTT. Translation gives CASSEGGDYQPQHF.

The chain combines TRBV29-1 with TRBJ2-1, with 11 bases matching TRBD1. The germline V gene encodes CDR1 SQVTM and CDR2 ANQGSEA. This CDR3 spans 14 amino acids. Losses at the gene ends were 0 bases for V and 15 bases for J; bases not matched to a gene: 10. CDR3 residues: CSVEDHRGQGVRFF. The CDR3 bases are TGCAGCGTTGAAGACCACAGGGGACAGGGGGTTCGGTTCTTC.

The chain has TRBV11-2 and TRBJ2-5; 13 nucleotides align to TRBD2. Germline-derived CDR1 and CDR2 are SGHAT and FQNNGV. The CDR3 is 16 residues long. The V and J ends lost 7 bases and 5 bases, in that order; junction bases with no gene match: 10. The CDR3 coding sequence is TGTGCCAGCAACCGACTAGCGGGAGGCGCTGGGGAGACCCAGTACTTC. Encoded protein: CASNRLAGGAGETQYF.

The CDR3 DNA follows: TGTGCCAGCAGTGCGAGAATGACAGTCTCTGGAAACACCATATATTTT. This encodes CASSARMTVSGNTIYF. The chain uses TRBV6-1 and TRBJ1-3; the D gene is possibly TRBD1 (5 bases). Germline-derived CDR1 and CDR2 are MNHNS and SASEGT. V was cut by 4 bases and J by 0 bases, with 13 bases left in between. The CDR3 has 16 residues.

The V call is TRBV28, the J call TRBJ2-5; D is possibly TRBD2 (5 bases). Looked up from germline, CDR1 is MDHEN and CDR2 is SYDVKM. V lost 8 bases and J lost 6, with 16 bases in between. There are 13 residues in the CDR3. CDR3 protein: CASGSGSPKTQYF. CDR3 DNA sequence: TGTGCCAGCGGGAGTGGTTCCCCAAAGACCCAGTACTTC.